Described below is a single TCR beta chain sequence and its context. This sample is drawn from a study of blood T cell repertoires in COVID-19. At the level of the study: Nucleic acid was either cDNA or gDNA, and it came from T cells, B-cell-depleted T cells, or PBMCs.

The assay was immunoSEQ multiplex PCR, and TCRdb's table has in-frame clones only and misses some. The sample records some 180,000 clones, about four fifths being singletons. V shed 3 bases, J shed 6 bases, and the junction held 4 bases outside the gene matches. Germline CDR1 and CDR2: GTSNPN and SVGIG (reference sequence). There are 12 residues in the CDR3. This receptor was identified in a woman aged 40-49 years with COVID-19, enrolled during active disease. This chain links TRBV30 with TRBJ1-2, with 7 bases that match TRBD1. Sequencing used peripheral blood. The CDR3 DNA reads as TGTGCCTGGAGAGGGACAGTTCATGGCTACACCTTC. Translation gives CAWRGTVHGYTF.